These 6 T cell receptor beta chains were all obtained from the same sample, sequenced in a study of blood T cell repertoires in COVID-19. The protocol was immunoSEQ multiplex PCR, while the TCRdb copy is restricted to in-frame clones and leaves out a portion. The table records 200,000 to 250,000 clones, approximately 90% of them present only once. Material: PBMCs or T cells enriched from blood (not recorded which). Receptors were obtained from a woman aged 25 to 39 with acute COVID-19.

Regarding this clone: Other nucleotide sequences from this sample produce the same CDR3. V gene TRBV27 combines with J gene TRBJ2-3; 7 nucleotides match TRBD2. The V segment lost 1 base and the J segment 1 base; nucleotides outside the gene matches: 2. CDR3 length: 15 residues. Germline assignment: CDR1 MNHEY and CDR2 SMNVEV (reference sequence). The CDR3 DNA is TGTGCCAGCAGTTTATTGGCGGGGGGCACAGATACGCAGTATTTT. Amino acid sequence: CASSLLAGGTDTQYF.

CDR3 region: CASSIDRNSYNEQFF. The CDR3 nucleotides read TGTGCCAGCAGCATTGACAGGAACTCCTACAATGAGCAGTTCTTC. V and J are TRBV5-4 and TRBJ2-1; D is perhaps TRBD1 (6 bases). The CDR3 covers 15 residues. V shed 4 bases and J shed 0 bases, with 11 bases lying between them. The germline V gene encodes CDR1 SGHNT and CDR2 YYREEE (reference sequence).

There are a few counts of this clone. This chain joins TRBV3-1 (or the pseudogene TRBV3-2) and TRBJ1-1; D not certain. The CDR3 length is 17 residues. Germline V gene lookup returns CDR1 LGHDT and CDR2 YNNKEL (reference sequence). V shed 0 bases and J shed 2 bases, with 16 bases lying between them. CDR3 loop: CASSQDLGHNINTEAFF. In DNA form, the CDR3 reads TGTGCCAGCAGCCAAGATCTGGGCCATAACATAAACACTGAAGCTTTCTTT.

V usage is TRBV25-1 and J usage is TRBJ2-5; no clear D gene. The CDR3 consists of 14 residues. V lost 2 bases and J lost 2, with 9 bases in between. Per germline, CDR1 MGHDK and CDR2 SYGVNS. The CDR3 bases are TGTGCCAGCAGTGAAATGCGGCAGCAAGAGACCCAGTACTTC. It specifies CASSEMRQQETQYF.

J is TRBJ1-5 and V is TRBV19; 7 bases agree with TRBD1. Germline values: CDR1 LNHDA, CDR2 SQIVND (reference sequence). V shed 5 bases, J shed 9 bases, and the junction held 19 bases outside the gene matches. The CDR3 spans 17 residues. CDR3 sequence reads: CASSFQAGTAPARPQHF. The CDR3 nucleotides read TGTGCCAGTAGTTTCCAGGCCGGGACAGCTCCTGCGAGGCCCCAGCATTTT.

The rearrangement joins TRBV5-1 to TRBJ2-3, with TRBD1 matching over 8 bases. Trimming took 0 bases from V and 5 from J; bases not matched to a gene: 20. Germline assignment: CDR1 SGHRS and CDR2 YFSETQ. This CDR3 region has 20 residues. The CDR3 DNA reads as TGCGCCAGCAGCTTGGCAGGACAGGGTCGATTTGACCCTCGAGTAGATACGCAGTATTTT. It encodes CASSLAGQGRFDPRVDTQYF. Combining the CDR3 with reference TRBV5-1 and TRBJ2-3 gives the whole variable domain KAGVTQTPRYLIKTRGQQVTLSCSPISGHRSVSWYQQTPGQGLQFLFEYFSETQRNKGNFPGRFSGRQFSNSRSEMNVSTLELGDSALYLCASSLAGQGRFDPRVDTQYFGPGTRLTVL.